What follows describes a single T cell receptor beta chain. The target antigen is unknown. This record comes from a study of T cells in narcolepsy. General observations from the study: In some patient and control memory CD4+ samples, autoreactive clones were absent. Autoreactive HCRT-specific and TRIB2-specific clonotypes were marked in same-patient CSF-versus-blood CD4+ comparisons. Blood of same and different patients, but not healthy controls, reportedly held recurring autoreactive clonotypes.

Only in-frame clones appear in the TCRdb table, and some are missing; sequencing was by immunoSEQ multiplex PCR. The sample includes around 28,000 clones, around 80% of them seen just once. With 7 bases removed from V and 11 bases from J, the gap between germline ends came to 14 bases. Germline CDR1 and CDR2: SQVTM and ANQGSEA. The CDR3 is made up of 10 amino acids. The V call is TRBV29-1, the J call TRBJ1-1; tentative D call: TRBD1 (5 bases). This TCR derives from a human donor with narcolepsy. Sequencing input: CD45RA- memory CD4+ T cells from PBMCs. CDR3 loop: CSGGDKGAFF. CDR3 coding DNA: TGCAGCGGGGGGGATAAAGGGGCTTTCTTT.